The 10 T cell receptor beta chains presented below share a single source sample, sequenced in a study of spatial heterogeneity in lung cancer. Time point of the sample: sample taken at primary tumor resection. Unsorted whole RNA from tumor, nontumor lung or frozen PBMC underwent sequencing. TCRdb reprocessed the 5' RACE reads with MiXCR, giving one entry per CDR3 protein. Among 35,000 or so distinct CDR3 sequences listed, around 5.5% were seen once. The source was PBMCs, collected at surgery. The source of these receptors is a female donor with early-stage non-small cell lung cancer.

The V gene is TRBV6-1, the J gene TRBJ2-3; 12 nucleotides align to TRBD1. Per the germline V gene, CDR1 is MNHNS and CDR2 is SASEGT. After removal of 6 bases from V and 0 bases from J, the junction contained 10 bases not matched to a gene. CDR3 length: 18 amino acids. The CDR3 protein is CASSVGTGGGWSTDTQYF. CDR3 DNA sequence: TGTGCCAGCAGCGTAGGGACAGGGGGCGGATGGAGCACAGATACGCAGTATTTT.

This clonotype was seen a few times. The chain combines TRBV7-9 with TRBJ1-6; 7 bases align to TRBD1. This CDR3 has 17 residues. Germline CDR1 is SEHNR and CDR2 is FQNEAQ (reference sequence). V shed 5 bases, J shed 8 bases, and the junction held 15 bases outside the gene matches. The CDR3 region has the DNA TGTGCCAGCAGCGCGACGGGTGCAGGGGGGGCTTATTCACCCCTCCACTTT. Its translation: CASSATGAGGAYSPLHF.

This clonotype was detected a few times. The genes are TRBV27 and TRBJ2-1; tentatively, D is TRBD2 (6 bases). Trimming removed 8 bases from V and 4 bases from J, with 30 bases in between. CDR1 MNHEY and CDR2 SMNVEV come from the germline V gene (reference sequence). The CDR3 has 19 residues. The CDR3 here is CASGWPRRGRGTFYNEQFF. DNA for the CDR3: TGTGCCAGCGGATGGCCGCGAAGGGGTCGAGGGACTTTTTACAATGAGCAGTTCTTC.

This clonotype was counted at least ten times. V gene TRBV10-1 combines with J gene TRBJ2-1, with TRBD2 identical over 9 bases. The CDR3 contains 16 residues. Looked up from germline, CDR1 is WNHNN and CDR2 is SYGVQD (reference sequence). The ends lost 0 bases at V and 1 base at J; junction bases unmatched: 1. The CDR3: CASSESLAGSYNEQFF. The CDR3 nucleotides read TGCGCCAGCAGTGAGTCCCTAGCGGGGTCCTACAATGAGCAGTTCTTC.

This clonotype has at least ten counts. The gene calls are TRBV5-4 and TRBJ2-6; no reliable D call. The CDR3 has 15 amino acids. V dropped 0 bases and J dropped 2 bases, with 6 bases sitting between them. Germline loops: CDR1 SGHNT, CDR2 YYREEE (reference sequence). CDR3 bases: TGTGCCAGCAGCTTGGGGGTCCCTGGGGCCAACGTCCTGACTTTC. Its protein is CASSLGVPGANVLTF.

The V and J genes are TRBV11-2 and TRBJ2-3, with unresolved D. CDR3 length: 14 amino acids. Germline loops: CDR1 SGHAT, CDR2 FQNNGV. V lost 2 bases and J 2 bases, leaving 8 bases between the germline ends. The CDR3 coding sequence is TGTGCCAGCAGCTTATTTACGTTCACAGATACGCAGTATTTT. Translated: CASSLFTFTDTQYF.

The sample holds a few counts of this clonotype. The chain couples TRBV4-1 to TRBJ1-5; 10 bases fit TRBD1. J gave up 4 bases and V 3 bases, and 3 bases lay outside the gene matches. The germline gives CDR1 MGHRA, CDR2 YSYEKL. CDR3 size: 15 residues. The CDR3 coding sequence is TGCGCCAGCAGCCACGACAGGGGGCCAAATCAGCCCCAGCATTTT. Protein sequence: CASSHDRGPNQPQHF.

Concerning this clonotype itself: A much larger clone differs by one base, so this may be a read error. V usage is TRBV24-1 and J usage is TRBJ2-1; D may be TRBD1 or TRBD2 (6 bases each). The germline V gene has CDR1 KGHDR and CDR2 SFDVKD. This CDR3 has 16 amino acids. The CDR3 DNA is TGTACCACCAGTGATTTTTCGGGGGCAGAGAACAATGAGCAGTTCTTC. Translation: CTTSDFSGAENNEQFF.

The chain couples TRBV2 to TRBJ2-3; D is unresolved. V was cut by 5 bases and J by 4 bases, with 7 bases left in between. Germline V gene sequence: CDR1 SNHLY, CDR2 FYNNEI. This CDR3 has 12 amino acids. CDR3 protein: CASSPIPDTQYF. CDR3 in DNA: TGTGCCAGCAGTCCCATACCAGATACGCAGTATTTT.

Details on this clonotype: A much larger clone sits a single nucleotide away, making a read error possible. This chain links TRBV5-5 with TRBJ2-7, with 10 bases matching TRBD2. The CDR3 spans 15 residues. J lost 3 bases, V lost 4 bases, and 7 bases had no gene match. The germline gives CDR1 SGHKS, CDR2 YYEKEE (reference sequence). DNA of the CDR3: TGTGCCAGCAGCCTACTAGCGGGGATTATCTACGAGCAGTACTTC. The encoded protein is CASSLLAGIIYEQYF.